These 8 T cell receptor beta chains were sequenced from one sample in a study of T cells expressing NK-cell markers. TCRdb re-called the 5' RACE reads, yielding one record per CDR3 amino acid sequence without DNA. The ten most abundant clones cover about 10% of a sample with fewer than 400,000 distinct CDR3 sequences. Input material: blood T cells: a sorted CD56 or NKG2C T cell subset, CD4+ or CD8+ T cells, or bulk PBMC T cells (not recorded which). Receptors originate from a woman aged 45-60 years in good health.

CDR3 region: CASSAGTSGIQYF. The V gene is TRBV19, the J gene TRBJ2-7; without DNA, the TCRdb call of TRBD2 cannot be checked. The CDR3 loop spans 13 amino acids. The germline gives CDR1 LNHDA, CDR2 SQIVND (reference sequence). The full variable domain, rest sourced from reference TRBV19 and TRBJ2-7, is DGGITQSPKYLFRKEGQNVTLSCEQNLNHDAMYWYRQDPGQGLRLIYYSQIVNDFQKGDIAEGYSVSREKKESFPLTVTSAQKNPTAFYLCASSAGTSGIQYFGPGTRLTVT.

The rearrangement uses TRBV6-6 and TRBJ2-2. From germline, CDR1 is MNHNY and CDR2 SVGAGI (reference sequence). The CDR3 totals 17 residues. CDR3: CASSYSGTQANTGELFF.

The V call is TRBV7-2, the J call TRBJ2-5; the D gene TCRdb calls, TRBD1, cannot be checked with no DNA. The CDR3 is 15 amino acids. Looked up from germline, CDR1 is SGHTA and CDR2 is FQGNSA. The CDR3 region is CASSSRQAPGETQYF.

This rearrangement joins TRBV7-6 to TRBJ2-1; the TCRdb call, TRBD2, lacks DNA for checking. Germline assignment: CDR1 SGHVS and CDR2 FNYEAQ. This CDR3 region has 16 residues. CDR3 residues: CASSPSVPSSYNEQFF.

The V call is TRBV6-1, the J call TRBJ1-2; there is no DNA to check the TCRdb D call of TRBD1. CDR1 MNHNS and CDR2 SASEGT come from the germline V gene. The CDR3 runs to 13 residues. The CDR3 sequence is CASTRDRSEGYTF.

J is TRBJ2-3 and V is TRBV24-1; TCRdb selects TRBD1, and the lack of DNA leaves this call unchecked. This CDR3 contains 14 residues. Germline V gene sequence: CDR1 KGHDR, CDR2 SFDVKD. Here the CDR3 reads CATRGPPDADTQYF.

This CDR3 reads CSATSRVGSFSSYNEQFF. The chain combines TRBV20-1 with TRBJ2-1; without DNA, the TCRdb call of TRBD2 cannot be checked. Per germline, CDR1 DFQATT and CDR2 SNEGSKA (reference sequence). This CDR3 has 18 residues.

This chain uses TRBV29-1 with TRBJ1-1. CDR3 length equals 12 residues. Germline V CDR1 and CDR2: SQVTM, ANQGSEA. CDR3 in amino acids: CSVFPTNTEAFF.